The present entry profiles one T cell receptor (beta chain) with its context. This clonotype occurred many times. No antigen is known for it. No qualities accompany the bases; no much larger clone lies one base away. The sample originates from a study of T cell repertoires in cytomegalovirus infection (dated by TCRdb to the late 2010s). In terms of the full investigation: Donor HLA type was relevant to the analysis, because carriage of CMV infection together with the matching HLA type was indicated by public TCR beta signatures. What the study reported, not specific to this receptor: In the ex vivo response, HLA-C-restricted CMV-specific TCR beta clonotypes were dominant, and in two of eight donors the single most frequent clonotype came from this HLA-C-restricted group. Carriers of CMV infection plus the relevant HLA type were discriminated by the cumulative frequency of public TCR beta family members in the study cohort and in an independent approximately 340-donor cohort.

CDR1 is given as SNHLY and CDR2 as FYNNEI, both from the germline V gene. The germline ends are 12 bases apart after V is trimmed by 5 bases and J by 2 bases. The CDR3 runs 14 amino acids, cysteine and phenylalanine included. The retained sequence is limited to the CDR3, 42 bases, with the frame set at the first base. Sequenced using an Illumina HiSeq 1500. The raw public data were reprocessed by TCRdb itself: fastp quality trimming at Q25, MiXCR clonotype calling, in-frame beta chains only. Rows with a matching CDR3 protein are joined into one entry that keeps the most common DNA and genes. This sample gives tens of thousands of distinct CDR3 sequences in total; more than 3% of them show up just once. Over 4.5% of the sample is held by the ten biggest clonotypes.

The TCR was taken from a human donor in good health (CMV status not recorded). Some clones in this sample may be carry-over from other donors' samples. Sequencing was done on a sample of PBMCs. This sequence uses TRBV2 and TRBJ2-5; no D gene is confidently identified. CDR3 protein: CASSKAVVQETQYF. The nucleotide sequence is given as TGTGCCAGCAGTAAGGCAGTAGTTCAAGAGACCCAGTACTTC.